These T cell receptor beta chains were read from a single sample in a study of technical replicates of blood from a handful of donors. Sequenced by immunoSEQ multiplex PCR; TCRdb stores in-frame clones only, minus some. The data show 80,000 to 100,000 clones, just over 90% seen once. The sequencing input was T cells isolated from PBMCs. All receptors come from a human donor in good health. Both conserved end residues are part of each CDR3. The order of the fields is D gene, clone size, V gene, J gene, CDR3 protein, CDR3 DNA. The D gene is left open where the match is weak. The size of a clone is reported for some rows only, either as once, few or many, or as a class for expanded clones.

D gene: NA
clone size: NA
V gene: TRBV6-1
J gene: TRBJ1-5
CDR3 protein: CASGPEVNQPQHF
CDR3 DNA: TGTGCCAGCGGCCCGGAGGTTAATCAGCCCCAGCATTTT

D gene: TRBD2
clone size: NA
V gene: TRBV5-1
J gene: TRBJ2-2
CDR3 protein: CASSPGGAGNTGELFF
CDR3 DNA: TGCGCCAGCAGCCCGGGGGGGGCCGGGAACACCGGGGAGCTGTTTTTT

D gene: NA
clone size: once
V gene: TRBV7-9
J gene: TRBJ1-1
CDR3 protein: CASSSFRGSPFSNEAFF
CDR3 DNA: TGTGCCAGCAGCTCCTTTCGAGGATCGCCCTTTTCGAATGAAGCTTTCTTT

D gene: TRBD1
clone size: once
V gene: TRBV18
J gene: TRBJ2-2
CDR3 protein: CASSPTGVTNTGELFF
CDR3 DNA: TGTGCCAGCTCTCCCACAGGGGTCACAAACACCGGGGAGCTGTTTTTT

D gene: TRBD2
clone size: NA
V gene: TRBV5-4
J gene: TRBJ2-1
CDR3 protein: CASSSAGGPDNEQFF
CDR3 DNA: TGTGCCAGCAGCTCGGCGGGGGGGCCGGACAATGAGCAGTTCTTC

D gene: TRBD2
clone size: NA
V gene: TRBV9
J gene: TRBJ2-3
CDR3 protein: CASSVGGRAPDTQYF
CDR3 DNA: TGTGCCAGCAGCGTTGGGGGGAGGGCCCCAGATACGCAGTATTTT

D gene: TRBD1
clone size: NA
V gene: TRBV4-1
J gene: TRBJ2-7
CDR3 protein: CASSQELIWDRGGEQYF
CDR3 DNA: TGCGCCAGCAGCCAAGAATTAATTTGGGACAGGGGCGGCGAGCAGTACTTC

D gene: NA
clone size: NA
V gene: TRBV20-1
J gene: TRBJ2-1
CDR3 protein: CSARGLFF
CDR3 DNA: TGCAGTGCTAGGGGCCTCTTCTTC

D gene: NA
clone size: NA
V gene: TRBV5-4
J gene: TRBJ2-1
CDR3 protein: CASSFMGSSYNEQFF
CDR3 DNA: TGTGCCAGCAGCTTCATGGGGAGCTCCTACAATGAGCAGTTCTTC

D gene: NA
clone size: NA
V gene: TRBV7-9
J gene: TRBJ2-3
CDR3 protein: CASRSFQRPDTQYF
CDR3 DNA: TGTGCCAGCAGATCTTTCCAGCGACCAGATACGCAGTATTTT

D gene: TRBD1
clone size: NA
V gene: TRBV2
J gene: TRBJ2-3
CDR3 protein: CASSESGQGGADTQYF
CDR3 DNA: TGTGCCAGCAGTGAATCGGGACAGGGTGGTGCAGATACGCAGTATTTT

D gene: NA
clone size: NA
V gene: TRBV5-1
J gene: TRBJ2-7
CDR3 protein: CASSFFGLKKTTYEQYF
CDR3 DNA: TGCGCCAGCAGCTTTTTCGGACTCAAAAAAACTACCTACGAGCAGTACTTC

D gene: TRBD1
clone size: few
V gene: TRBV5-6
J gene: TRBJ1-2
CDR3 protein: CASSRDRNGYTF
CDR3 DNA: TGTGCCAGCAGCCGGGACAGGAATGGCTACACCTTC

D gene: NA
clone size: NA
V gene: TRBV11-2
J gene: TRBJ1-6
CDR3 protein: CASSSAGVRNSPLHF
CDR3 DNA: TGTGCCAGCAGCTCGGCAGGGGTTCGTAATTCACCCCTCCACTTT

D gene: TRBD2
clone size: NA
V gene: TRBV7-9
J gene: TRBJ2-1
CDR3 protein: CASRGTSGKFSYEQFF
CDR3 DNA: TGTGCCAGCAGGGGGACTAGCGGGAAATTTAGCTATGAGCAGTTCTTC

D gene: NA
clone size: once
V gene: TRBV7-3
J gene: TRBJ2-5
CDR3 protein: CASSLVRGGQETQYF
CDR3 DNA: TGTGCCAGCAGCTTAGTCAGGGGCGGCCAAGAGACCCAGTACTTC

D gene: NA
clone size: NA
V gene: TRBV21-1
J gene: TRBJ2-2
CDR3 protein: CATRDRAGGLSGELFF
CDR3 DNA: TGTGCCACCCGGGATAGAGCAGGGGGCCTCTCCGGGGAGCTGTTTTTT

D gene: TRBD1
clone size: few
V gene: TRBV12-5
J gene: TRBJ1-5
CDR3 protein: CASGLGGQGNQPQHF
CDR3 DNA: TGTGCTAGTGGTTTGGGGGGACAGGGTAATCAGCCCCAGCATTTT

D gene: NA
clone size: NA
V gene: TRBV9
J gene: TRBJ2-5
CDR3 protein: CASSVSGGTSRAQYF
CDR3 DNA: TGTGCCAGCAGCGTCTCAGGGGGGACGTCAAGGGCCCAGTACTTC

D gene: NA
clone size: NA
V gene: TRBV6-5
J gene: TRBJ2-5
CDR3 protein: CASSSLETQYF
CDR3 DNA: TGTGCCAGCAGCTCCCTGGAGACCCAGTACTTC

D gene: NA
clone size: NA
V gene: TRBV27
J gene: TRBJ1-1
CDR3 protein: CASSSAGLTEAFF
CDR3 DNA: TGTGCCAGCAGTTCGGCAGGGCTCACTGAAGCTTTCTTT

D gene: TRBD2
clone size: NA
V gene: TRBV7-9
J gene: TRBJ2-7
CDR3 protein: CASSPGLAGTISYEQYF
CDR3 DNA: TGTGCCAGCAGCCCCGGACTAGCGGGAACCATCTCCTACGAGCAGTACTTC

D gene: TRBD2
clone size: NA
V gene: TRBV27
J gene: TRBJ2-7
CDR3 protein: CASSLSGGAPGVYEQYF
CDR3 DNA: TGTGCCAGCAGTTTAAGCGGGGGGGCCCCCGGAGTATACGAGCAGTACTTC

D gene: TRBD1
clone size: once
V gene: TRBV28
J gene: TRBJ1-2
CDR3 protein: CASSDPGTGIPLGYTF
CDR3 DNA: TGTGCCAGCAGTGATCCCGGGACAGGGATACCTCTTGGCTACACCTTC

D gene: NA
clone size: NA
V gene: TRBV5-6
J gene: TRBJ2-5
CDR3 protein: CASSSSDLEETQYF
CDR3 DNA: TGTGCCAGCAGCTCCTCGGACTTGGAAGAGACCCAGTACTTC

D gene: NA
clone size: NA
V gene: TRBV7-6
J gene: TRBJ2-2
CDR3 protein: CASSLGQALNTGELFF
CDR3 DNA: TGTGCCAGCAGCTTAGGGCAGGCCCTAAACACCGGGGAGCTGTTTTTT

D gene: NA
clone size: NA
V gene: TRBV7-9
J gene: TRBJ2-1
CDR3 protein: CASSLSRNEQFF
CDR3 DNA: TGTGCCAGCAGCTTGTCTCGCAATGAGCAGTTCTTC

D gene: TRBD2
clone size: NA
V gene: TRBV5-8
J gene: TRBJ2-2
CDR3 protein: CASSLMREADGELFF
CDR3 DNA: TGTGCCAGCAGCTTGATGCGGGAGGCGGACGGGGAGCTGTTTTTT